This TCR beta chain was observed in a study of T cells in Graves' hyperthyroidism and ophthalmopathy (dated by TCRdb to 2018 to 2020). About the study as a whole: Peripheral blood samples were taken at the time of initial diagnosis, prior to any treatment. In addition, the study compared T-cell repertoires in thyroid tissue and in blood from a handful of Graves' hyperthyroidism patients. After blood sampling, hyperthyroidism patients were treated with methimazole at a starting dose of 30 mg daily, and ophthalmopathy patients were treated with high-dose intravenous methylprednisolone. The paper describes TCR Vbeta CDR3 sequencing of more than 120 peripheral blood samples, made up of fewer than 50 ophthalmopathy patients, 70 to 80 hyperthyroidism patients and roughly 17 progressor patients. The roughly 94 discovery patients were randomly divided into training and test sets at a 7:3 ratio. Prospective prediction of ophthalmopathy was tested in an independent validation cohort of 18 to 20 hyperthyroidism patients and 15 to 17 patients who later progressed to ophthalmopathy. A discovery cohort of approximately 100 patients, approximately 45 with Graves' ophthalmopathy and roughly 59 with stable Graves' hyperthyroidism, was used to find distinguishing TCR V-J signatures. The study at large found these results: Sample size was not statistically predetermined, and investigators were not blinded to group allocation. Most expanded thyroid clonotypes (frequency above 0.001) were also detected in blood, a finding suggesting that blood repertoires may reflect thyroid immune responses. In cross-validation, a model built on a 13 V-J signature told ophthalmopathy apart from stable hyperthyroidism with 87.88% sensitivity and about 81% specificity, and in testing the same model reached 80%/75%. In validation, the model predicted progression to ophthalmopathy a median of roughly 6.2 months before onset, with over 55% sensitivity and 72.22% specificity.

V drops 3 bases and J drops 3 bases, leaving 23 bases in between. Spanning cysteine to phenylalanine, the CDR3 consists of 18 amino acids. Only CDR3 DNA remains: 54 bases, in frame from the first base. CDR1 and CDR2, looked up from the germline V gene, are MDHEN and SYDVKM. Hyperthyroidism patients were aged 18 to 65 years and newly diagnosed, with disease duration of less than 2 months. Exclusion was applied to patients with uncontrolled infections, other autoimmune diseases, pregnancy or lactation. Diagnoses relied on clinical symptoms, serum thyroxine and TRAb, thyroid ultrasound and orbital computed tomography. Blood from progressor patients was drawn when they were first diagnosed with hyperthyroidism, before any ophthalmopathy symptoms appeared. PBMCs were isolated from about 9 ml of fresh peripheral blood by Ficoll-Paque density gradient centrifugation. Progressor patients were initially diagnosed with Graves' hyperthyroidism and developed ophthalmopathy during follow-up. Total RNA was extracted using Trizol reagent, and RNA quality was assessed on an Agilent 2100 Bioanalyzer.

Turning to this clonotype: Its antigen target is currently unknown. It has no much larger one-base neighbor in the sample; base qualities were not kept.

The TCR beta CDR3 regions were amplified from the RNA transcripts. The first round of RT-PCR for the TCR CDR3 was performed with the HTBI primer set and the Qiagen OneStep RT-PCR kit. The libraries were constructed in a second round of multiplex PCR and then size-selected and purified. Paired-end sequencing of the libraries was performed with 100 bp reads on an Illumina HiSeq2000. The published analysis was carried out like this. SOAPnuke was used to process the raw data, with reads discarded if the reads contained adapters or uncalled bases, had a mean Phred below 15, or lacked an exact constant-primer or identifier match. High-quality paired reads were merged with COPE v1.2.5, and unique nucleotide sequences were defined as clonotypes. Clonotypes were aligned to IMGT TRBV, TRBD and TRBJ reference segments using MiTCR v1.1. The analysis included only V-J combinations with a frequency above 0.0001, which together covered more than 98% of the repertoires. The TCS score was defined as the ratio of F50 (clonal expansion) to E x V (chaos), calculated using BLOSUM62-based TCRdist between CDR3 peptides within each V-J. Welch's t-statistics and random forest reduced fewer than 600 V-J features to 10 to 15, which were used in a naive Bayes classifier (R e1071). The public reads were reanalyzed by TCRdb: fastp trimming at Q25, MiXCR alignment, in-frame beta chains only. Entries are consolidated by CDR3 protein sequence, retaining the most common genes and DNA. TCRdb assigned the V and J calls; the authors' analysis was not used. This sample has 370,000 or so distinct CDR3 sequences in its table, and approximately 14% of those were observed once. About a quarter of the sample is held by the ten biggest clonotypes.

The V and J genes are TRBV28 and TRBJ2-5; 6 matching bases give a weak D call of TRBD1. The source material was blood. The clonotype comes from a woman younger than 30 with Graves' hyperthyroidism that later progressed to Graves' ophthalmopathy. CDR3 loop: CASSFIYPFDRLEETQYF. The nucleotides read TGTGCCAGCAGTTTTATTTATCCCTTTGACAGGCTGGAAGAGACCCAGTACTTC.